This TCR beta chain was sequenced in a study of a mutant IDH1 vaccine in newly diagnosed glioma. About the study: At weeks 1, 3, 5, 7, 11, 15, 19 and 23, patients received a vaccination, eight in all. The study started vaccination 4-6 weeks after radiotherapy alone, or with temozolomide cycles.

The data were produced by immunoSEQ multiplex PCR, yet TCRdb's version contains in-frame clones alone and is incomplete. The sample contains about 25,000 clones, about three quarters of which appear only once. The time point was: week 11, during vaccination. It was 300 ug of mutant IDH1 20-mer peptide that made up each vaccine dose, given with topical imiquimod. As for this clone: What it recognizes is unknown.

Losses at the gene ends were 6 bases for V and 7 bases for J; bases not matched to a gene: 3. The CDR3 runs 13 residues. Germline lookup yields CDR1 MNHEY and CDR2 SVGAGI. The sequence derives from a man aged 18 to 29 with glioma. Some clones in this sample may be carry-over from other donors' samples. This chain joins TRBV6-5 and TRBJ1-4; 9 nucleotides align to TRBD1. Material: peripheral blood mononuclear cells (PBMCs), obtained from a glioma patient whose treatment included an IDH1 peptide vaccine. The CDR3 DNA reads TGTGCCAGCAGGGACAGGGGAGTTGAAAAACTGTTTTTT. This translates into CASRDRGVEKLFF.